This entry is about one T cell receptor beta chain. This sample is drawn from a study of blood T cell repertoires in COVID-19. Study-level information: Researchers got acute and convalescent COVID-19 samples from the United States, Italy and Spain. T cells, B-cell-depleted T cells, or PBMCs supplied cDNA or gDNA.

V shed 4 bases and J 0 bases; nucleotides not matched to a gene: 3. The CDR3 totals 15 residues. Germline V gene data show CDR1 as SGHRS and CDR2 as YFSETQ. As processed by the authors: Quantification of nucleated cells was approximated via reference gene primer amplification. The method was immunoSEQ multiplex PCR; TCRdb's version includes in-frame clones alone and lacks a portion of them. That table is the source of V, J and clone size, and D and trimming were worked out from the DNA. The data show approximately 46,000 clones, under 95% seen once. The clonotype originates from a man between 65 and 80 years old with active COVID-19. The sample taken for sequencing was peripheral blood. The chain recombines TRBV5-1 with TRBJ1-3; 8 bases are shared with TRBD1. CDR3 region: CASSRQGNSGNTIYF. CDR3 DNA sequence: TGCGCCAGCAGCCGACAGGGGAACTCTGGAAACACCATATATTTT. Full variable domain (outside the CDR3, taken from reference TRBV5-1 and TRBJ1-3): KAGVTQTPRYLIKTRGQQVTLSCSPISGHRSVSWYQQTPGQGLQFLFEYFSETQRNKGNFPGRFSGRQFSNSRSEMNVSTLELGDSALYLCASSRQGNSGNTIYFGEGSWLTVV.